This T cell receptor (beta chain) originates from a study of T cell responses to AZD1222 COVID-19 vaccine. Whole-study results and caveats: The donor cohort was predominantly white British with a female majority, and clonal diversity may have been underestimated. Spike-specific TCR breadth and depth were elevated following two AZD1222 doses. Repertoire samples came only from after the peak T cell response.

Clones were read by immunoSEQ multiplex PCR, and TCRdb kept only the in-frame ones, dropping some. In the table there are 65,000 to 85,000 clones, approximately 85% of which are singletons. The CDR3 is 12 residues long. CDR1 is MNHEY, CDR2 SVGAGI, per germline. Trimming stripped 0 bases from V and 7 bases from J, with 6 bases between. Worth noting for this clone: Its target is unknown.

This receptor was taken from an adult who received the AZD1222 COVID-19 vaccine. The chain uses TRBV6-5 and TRBJ1-1; D unclear. The starting material was peripheral blood, obtained 28 days after the second AZD1222 dose. For the CDR3, the DNA is TGTGCCAGCAGTTACTCGTATGGTGAAGCTTTCTTT. As protein: CASSYSYGEAFF.